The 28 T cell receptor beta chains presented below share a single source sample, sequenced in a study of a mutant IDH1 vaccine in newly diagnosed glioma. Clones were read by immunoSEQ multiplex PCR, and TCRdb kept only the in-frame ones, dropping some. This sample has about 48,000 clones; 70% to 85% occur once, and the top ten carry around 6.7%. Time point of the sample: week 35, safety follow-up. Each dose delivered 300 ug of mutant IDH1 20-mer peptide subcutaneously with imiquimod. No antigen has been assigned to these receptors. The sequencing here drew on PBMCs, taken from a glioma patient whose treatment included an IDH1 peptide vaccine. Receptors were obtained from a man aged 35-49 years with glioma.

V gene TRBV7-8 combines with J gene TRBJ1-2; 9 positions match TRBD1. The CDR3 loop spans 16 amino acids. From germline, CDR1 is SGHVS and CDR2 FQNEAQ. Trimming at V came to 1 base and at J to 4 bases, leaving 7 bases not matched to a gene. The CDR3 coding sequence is TGTGCCAGCAGCTTAGGTAACAGGGGGCCAGGCTATGGCTACACCTTC. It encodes CASSLGNRGPGYGYTF.

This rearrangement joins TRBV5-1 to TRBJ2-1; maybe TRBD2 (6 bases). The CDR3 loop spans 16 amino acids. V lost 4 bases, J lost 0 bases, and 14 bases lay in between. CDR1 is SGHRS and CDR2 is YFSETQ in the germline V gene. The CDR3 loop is CASSPSAGFSYNEQFF. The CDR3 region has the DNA TGCGCCAGCAGCCCCTCGGCGGGGTTCTCCTACAATGAGCAGTTCTTC.

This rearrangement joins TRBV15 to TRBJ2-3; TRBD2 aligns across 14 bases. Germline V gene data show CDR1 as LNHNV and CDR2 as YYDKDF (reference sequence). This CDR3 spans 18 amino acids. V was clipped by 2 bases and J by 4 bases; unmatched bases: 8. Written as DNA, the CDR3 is TGTGCCACCAGCAGATCGACTAGCGGGGGGGTTCCCCCAGATACGCAGTATTTT. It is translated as CATSRSTSGGVPPDTQYF.

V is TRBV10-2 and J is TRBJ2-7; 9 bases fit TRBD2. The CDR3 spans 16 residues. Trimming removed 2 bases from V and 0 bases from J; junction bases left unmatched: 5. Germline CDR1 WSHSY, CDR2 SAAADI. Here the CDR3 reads CASSEGSGGPSYEQYF. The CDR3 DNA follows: TGCGCCAGCAGTGAGGGGAGCGGGGGGCCCTCCTACGAGCAGTACTTC.

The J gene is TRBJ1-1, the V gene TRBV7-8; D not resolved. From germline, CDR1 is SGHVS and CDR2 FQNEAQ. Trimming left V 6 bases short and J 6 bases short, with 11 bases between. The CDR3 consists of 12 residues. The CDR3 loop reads CASSLDRAEAFF. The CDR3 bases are TGTGCCAGCAGTCTCGATAGGGCTGAAGCTTTCTTT.

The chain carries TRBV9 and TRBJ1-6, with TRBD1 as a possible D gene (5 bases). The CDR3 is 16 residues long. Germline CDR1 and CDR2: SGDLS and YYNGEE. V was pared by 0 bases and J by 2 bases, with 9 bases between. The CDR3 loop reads CASSVDLGAYNSPLHF. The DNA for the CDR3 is TGTGCCAGCAGCGTAGATTTGGGGGCCTATAATTCACCCCTCCACTTT.

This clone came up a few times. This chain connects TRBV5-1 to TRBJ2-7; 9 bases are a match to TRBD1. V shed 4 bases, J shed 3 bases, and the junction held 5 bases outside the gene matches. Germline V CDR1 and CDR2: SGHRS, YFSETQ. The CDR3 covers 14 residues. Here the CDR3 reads CASSTDRGNYEQYF. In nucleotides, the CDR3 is TGCGCCAGCAGCACGGACAGGGGTAACTACGAGCAGTACTTC.

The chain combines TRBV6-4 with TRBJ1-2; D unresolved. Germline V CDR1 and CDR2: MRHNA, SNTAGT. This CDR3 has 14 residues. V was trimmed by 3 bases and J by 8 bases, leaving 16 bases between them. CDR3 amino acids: CASSDGDGYGGYTF. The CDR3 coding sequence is TGTGCCAGCAGTGATGGGGATGGGTACGGGGGCTACACCTTC.

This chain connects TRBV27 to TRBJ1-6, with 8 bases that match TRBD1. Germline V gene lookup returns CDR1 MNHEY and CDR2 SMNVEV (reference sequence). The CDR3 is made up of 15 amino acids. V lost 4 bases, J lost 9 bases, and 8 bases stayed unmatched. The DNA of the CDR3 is TGTGCCAGCAGTTCCGGGACAGGCTTCGGTTCACCCCTCCACTTT. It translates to CASSSGTGFGSPLHF.

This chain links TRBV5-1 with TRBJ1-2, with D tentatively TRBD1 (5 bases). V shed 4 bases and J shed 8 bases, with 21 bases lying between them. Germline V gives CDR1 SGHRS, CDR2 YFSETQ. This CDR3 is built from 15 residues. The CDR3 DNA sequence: TGCGCCAGCAGCCCGGGAGGGGCTGGGTCCCTGGGCTACACCTTC. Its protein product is CASSPGGAGSLGYTF.

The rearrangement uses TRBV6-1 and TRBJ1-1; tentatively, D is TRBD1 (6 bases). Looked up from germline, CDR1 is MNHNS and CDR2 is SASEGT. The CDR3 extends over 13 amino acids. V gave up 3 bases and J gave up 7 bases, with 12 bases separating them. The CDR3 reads CASSEGGRVEAFF. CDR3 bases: TGTGCCAGCAGTGAGGGGGGGCGGGTTGAAGCTTTCTTT.

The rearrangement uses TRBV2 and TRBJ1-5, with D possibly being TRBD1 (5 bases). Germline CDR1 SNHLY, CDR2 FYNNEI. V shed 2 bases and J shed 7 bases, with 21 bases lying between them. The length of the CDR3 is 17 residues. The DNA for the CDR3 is TGTGCCAGCAGTGAAATCTCGGGTTGGGGGGGAAGGCAGCCCCAGCATTTT. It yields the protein CASSEISGWGGRQPQHF.

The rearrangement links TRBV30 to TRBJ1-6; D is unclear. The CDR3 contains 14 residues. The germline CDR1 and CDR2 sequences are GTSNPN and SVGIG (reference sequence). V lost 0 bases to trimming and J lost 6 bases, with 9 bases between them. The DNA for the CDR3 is TGTGCCTGGAGTGTATTAGCTAGTAATTCACCCCTCCACTTT. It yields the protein CAWSVLASNSPLHF.

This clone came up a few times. CDR3 nucleotides: TGTGCCAGCAGCGTAGACGGGGTCTATGGCTACACCTTC. Its translation is CASSVDGVYGYTF. V and J are TRBV9 and TRBJ1-2; D is unresolved. CDR1 is SGDLS, CDR2 YYNGEE, per germline. This CDR3 comprises 13 residues. The V and J ends lost 0 bases and 4 bases respectively, with 7 bases between them.

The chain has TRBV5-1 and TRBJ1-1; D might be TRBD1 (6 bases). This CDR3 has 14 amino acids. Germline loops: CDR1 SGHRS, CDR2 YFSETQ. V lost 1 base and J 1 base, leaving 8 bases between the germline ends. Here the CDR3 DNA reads TGCGCCAGCAGCTTGTGGGGGCGGAACACTGAAGCTTTCTTT. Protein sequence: CASSLWGRNTEAFF.

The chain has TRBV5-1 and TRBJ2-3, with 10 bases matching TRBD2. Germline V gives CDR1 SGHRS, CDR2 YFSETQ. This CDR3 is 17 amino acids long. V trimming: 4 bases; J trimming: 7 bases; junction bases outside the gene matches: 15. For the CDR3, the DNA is TGCGCCAGCAGCGCCGAGGCCGGGCTAGCGGGGGACCATACGCAGTATTTT. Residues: CASSAEAGLAGDHTQYF. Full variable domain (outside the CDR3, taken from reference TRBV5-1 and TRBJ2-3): KAGVTQTPRYLIKTRGQQVTLSCSPISGHRSVSWYQQTPGQGLQFLFEYFSETQRNKGNFPGRFSGRQFSNSRSEMNVSTLELGDSALYLCASSAEAGLAGDHTQYFGPGTRLTVL.

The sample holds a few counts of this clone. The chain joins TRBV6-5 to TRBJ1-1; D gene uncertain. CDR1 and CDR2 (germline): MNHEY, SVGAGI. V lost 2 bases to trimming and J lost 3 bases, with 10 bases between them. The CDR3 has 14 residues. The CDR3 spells CASSYGSSYTEAFF. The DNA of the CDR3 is TGTGCCAGCAGTTACGGATCGAGTTACACTGAAGCTTTCTTT.

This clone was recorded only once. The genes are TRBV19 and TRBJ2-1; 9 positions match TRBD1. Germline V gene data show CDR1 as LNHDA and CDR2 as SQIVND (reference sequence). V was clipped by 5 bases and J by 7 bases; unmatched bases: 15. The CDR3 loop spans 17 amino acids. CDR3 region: CASSSPRDRARGNEQFF. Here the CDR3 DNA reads TGTGCCAGTAGTTCTCCCCGGGACAGGGCGAGGGGGAATGAGCAGTTCTTC.

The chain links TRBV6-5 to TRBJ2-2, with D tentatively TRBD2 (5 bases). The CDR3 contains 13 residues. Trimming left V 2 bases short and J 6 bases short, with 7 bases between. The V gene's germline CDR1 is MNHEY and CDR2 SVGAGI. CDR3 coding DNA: TGTGCCAGCAGTTACGGGCGGGCCGGGGAGCTGTTTTTT. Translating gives CASSYGRAGELFF.

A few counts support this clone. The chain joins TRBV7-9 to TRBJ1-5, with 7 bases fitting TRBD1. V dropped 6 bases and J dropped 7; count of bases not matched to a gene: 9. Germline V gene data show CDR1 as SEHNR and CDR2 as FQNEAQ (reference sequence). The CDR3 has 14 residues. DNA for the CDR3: TGTGCCAGCAGTCTACAGGGGACCGGGCAGCCCCAGCATTTT. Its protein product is CASSLQGTGQPQHF.

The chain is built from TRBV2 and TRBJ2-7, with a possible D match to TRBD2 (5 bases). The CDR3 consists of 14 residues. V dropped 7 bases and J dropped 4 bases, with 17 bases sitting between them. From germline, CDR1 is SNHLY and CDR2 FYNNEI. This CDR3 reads CASIGASGTYEQYF. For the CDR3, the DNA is TGTGCCAGCATTGGAGCCAGCGGCACTTACGAGCAGTACTTC.

CDR3 amino acids: CASSPGLAGGLSEQYF. The CDR3, as DNA: TGTGCCAGCAGCCCGGGACTAGCGGGGGGGCTTTCCGAGCAGTACTTC. The chain links TRBV11-2 to TRBJ2-7; TRBD2 agrees at 16 bases. The V gene's germline CDR1 is SGHAT and CDR2 FQNNGV. With V trimmed by 5 bases and J by 6 bases, 7 bases remained unmatched. The CDR3 length is 16 residues.

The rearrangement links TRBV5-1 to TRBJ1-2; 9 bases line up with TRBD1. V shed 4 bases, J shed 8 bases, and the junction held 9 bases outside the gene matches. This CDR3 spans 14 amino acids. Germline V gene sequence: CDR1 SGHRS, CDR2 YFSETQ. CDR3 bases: TGCGCCAGCAGCGTAGGACAGGGGATCGGCGGCTACACCTTC. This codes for CASSVGQGIGGYTF.

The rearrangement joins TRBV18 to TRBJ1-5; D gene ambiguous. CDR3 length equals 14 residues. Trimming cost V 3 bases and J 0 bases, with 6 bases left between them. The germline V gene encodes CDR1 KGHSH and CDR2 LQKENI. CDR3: CASSPSLSNQPQHF. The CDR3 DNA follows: TGTGCCAGCTCACCGAGCCTTAGCAATCAGCCCCAGCATTTT.

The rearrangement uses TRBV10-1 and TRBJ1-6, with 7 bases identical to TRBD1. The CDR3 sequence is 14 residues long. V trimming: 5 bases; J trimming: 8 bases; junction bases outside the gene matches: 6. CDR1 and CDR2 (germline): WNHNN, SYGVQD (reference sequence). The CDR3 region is CASSQDRVDSPLHF. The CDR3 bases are TGCGCCAGCAGTCAAGACAGGGTGGATTCACCCCTCCACTTT.

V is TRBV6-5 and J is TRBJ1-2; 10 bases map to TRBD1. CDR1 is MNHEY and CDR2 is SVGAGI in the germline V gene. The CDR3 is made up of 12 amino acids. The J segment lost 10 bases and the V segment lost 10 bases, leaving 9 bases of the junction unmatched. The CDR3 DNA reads TGTGCCACAGCCCCGGACAGGGGGGCCTACACCTTC. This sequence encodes CATAPDRGAYTF.

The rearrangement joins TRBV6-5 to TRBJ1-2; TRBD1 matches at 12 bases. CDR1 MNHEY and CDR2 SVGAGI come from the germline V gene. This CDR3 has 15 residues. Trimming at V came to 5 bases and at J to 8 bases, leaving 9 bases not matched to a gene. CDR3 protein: CASSGRDRGHEGYTF. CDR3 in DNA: TGTGCCAGCAGTGGCCGGGACAGGGGGCACGAAGGCTACACCTTC.

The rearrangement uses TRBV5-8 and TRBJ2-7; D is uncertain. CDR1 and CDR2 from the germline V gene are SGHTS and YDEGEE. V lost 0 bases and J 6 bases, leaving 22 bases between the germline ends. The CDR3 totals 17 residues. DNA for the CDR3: TGTGCCAGCAGCTTGGTATCATTAGCCGCCCAGTTTCCCGAGCAGTACTTC. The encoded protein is CASSLVSLAAQFPEQYF.